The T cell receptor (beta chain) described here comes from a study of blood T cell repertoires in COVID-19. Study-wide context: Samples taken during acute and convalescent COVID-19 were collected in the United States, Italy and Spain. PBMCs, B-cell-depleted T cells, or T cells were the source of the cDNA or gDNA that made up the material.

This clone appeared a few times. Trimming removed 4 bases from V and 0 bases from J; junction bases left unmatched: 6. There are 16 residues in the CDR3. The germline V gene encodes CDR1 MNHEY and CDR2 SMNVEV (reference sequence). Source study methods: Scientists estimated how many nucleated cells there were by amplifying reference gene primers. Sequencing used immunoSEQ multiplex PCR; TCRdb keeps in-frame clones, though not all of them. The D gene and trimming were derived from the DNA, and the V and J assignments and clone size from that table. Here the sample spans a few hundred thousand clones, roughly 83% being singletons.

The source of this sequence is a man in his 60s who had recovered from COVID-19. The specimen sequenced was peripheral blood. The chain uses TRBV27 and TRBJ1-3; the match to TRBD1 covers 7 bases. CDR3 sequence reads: CASSSGQLTSGNTIYF. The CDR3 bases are TGTGCCAGCAGTTCGGGACAGCTAACCTCTGGAAACACCATATATTTT.